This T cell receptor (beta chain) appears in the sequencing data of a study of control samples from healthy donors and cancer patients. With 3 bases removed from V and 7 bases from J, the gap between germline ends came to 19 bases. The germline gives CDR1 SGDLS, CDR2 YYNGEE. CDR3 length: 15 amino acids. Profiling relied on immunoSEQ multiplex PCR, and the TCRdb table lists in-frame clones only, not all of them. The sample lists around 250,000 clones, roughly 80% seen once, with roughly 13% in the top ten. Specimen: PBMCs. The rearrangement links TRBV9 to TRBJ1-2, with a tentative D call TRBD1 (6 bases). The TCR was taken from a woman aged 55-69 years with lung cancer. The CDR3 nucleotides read TGTGCCAGCAGCGGGAATTCCGGGACAATCTCTGGCTACACCTTC. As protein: CASSGNSGTISGYTF.